One sample yielded the 26 T cell receptor beta chains listed below, sequenced in a study of blood T cell repertoires in COVID-19. Clones were read by immunoSEQ multiplex PCR, and TCRdb kept only the in-frame ones, dropping some. The sample has over 55,000 clones, about four fifths seen once; the top ten hold 5% to 6.5%. Sequenced sample: peripheral blood. The receptors were gathered from a middle-aged man with active COVID-19.

This chain joins TRBV18 and TRBJ1-1, with D possibly matching TRBD1 (6 bases). Per germline, CDR1 KGHSH and CDR2 LQKENI. Trimming stripped 6 bases from V and 8 bases from J, with 10 bases between. The CDR3 contains 11 residues. The CDR3 DNA is TGTGCCAGCTCCTTGACAGGAGAAGCTTTCTTT. Its protein product is CASSLTGEAFF.

This chain uses TRBV10-1 with TRBJ2-2; tentative D call: TRBD1 (5 bases). Trimming pared 8 bases from V and 6 bases from J, leaving 13 bases between. The CDR3 has 13 residues. The germline gives CDR1 WNHNN, CDR2 SYGVQD (reference sequence). The CDR3, as DNA: TGCGCCAGCCGGAGACAGAGGCCCGGGGAGCTGTTTTTT. Translated: CASRRQRPGELFF.

This chain links TRBV7-3 with TRBJ2-2; TRBD2 aligns across 15 bases. The V segment lost 5 bases and the J segment 5 bases; nucleotides outside the gene matches: 12. CDR3 size: 19 residues. CDR1 SGHTA and CDR2 FQGTGA come from the germline V gene. CDR3 DNA sequence: TGTGCCAGCAGCCCTAAGGGACTAGCGGGAGGCCAGGGGACCGGGGAGCTGTTTTTT. Its translation: CASSPKGLAGGQGTGELFF.

The V and J genes are TRBV4-1 and TRBJ2-2, with D possibly TRBD2 on 7 matching bases. The CDR3 totals 18 residues. Germline V gives CDR1 MGHRA, CDR2 YSYEKL. Trimming took 0 bases from V and 7 from J, leaving 21 bases between them. The CDR3 region has the DNA TGCGCCAGCAGCCAAGATTGGGAGGGGGGCGCCAGGAGCGGGGAGCTGTTTTTT. This sequence encodes CASSQDWEGGARSGELFF.

There are a few counts of this clone. The chain has TRBV19 and TRBJ1-5; D not certain. Trimming cost V 2 bases and J 5 bases, with 7 bases left between them. There are 13 residues in the CDR3. In germline, CDR1 is LNHDA, CDR2 SQIVND (reference sequence). This chain's CDR3 is CASSINGDQPQHF. The CDR3 DNA is TGTGCCAGTAGTATAAACGGAGATCAGCCCCAGCATTTT.

The chain employs TRBV7-8 and TRBJ2-3; perhaps TRBD2 as D (6 bases). Trimming pared 5 bases from V and 2 bases from J, leaving 20 bases between. The CDR3 extends over 17 amino acids. Per the germline V gene, CDR1 is SGHVS and CDR2 is FQNEAQ. The CDR3 sequence is CASSRGLLTANTDTQYF. The CDR3 region has the DNA TGTGCCAGCAGCAGGGGACTTCTTACAGCAAACACAGATACGCAGTATTTT. Full variable domain (remainder filled in from reference TRBV7-8 and TRBJ2-3): GAGVSQSPRYKVAKRGQDVALRCDPISGHVSLFWYQQALGQGPEFLTYFQNEAQLDKSGLPSDRFFAERPEGSVSTLKIQRTQQEDSAVYLCASSRGLLTANTDTQYFGPGTRLTVL.

The chain recombines TRBV5-1 with TRBJ2-2; D is possibly TRBD2 (6 bases). The CDR3 consists of 13 residues. Germline CDR1 is SGHRS and CDR2 is YFSETQ. V dropped 0 bases and J dropped 6 bases, with 6 bases sitting between them. The CDR3 DNA reads TGCGCCAGCAGCTTGGGGGGGGCCGGGGAGCTGTTTTTT. Its protein is CASSLGGAGELFF.

This clone came up once. The chain joins TRBV3-1 (or the pseudogene TRBV3-2) to TRBJ1-4, with TRBD1 as a possible D gene (6 bases). The CDR3 is 15 amino acids. CDR1 is LGHDT and CDR2 is YNNKEL in the germline V gene (reference sequence). V was cut by 0 bases and J by 7 bases, with 12 bases left in between. The DNA for the CDR3 is TGTGCCAGCAGCCAAGATCTGGGGGCAGGTGAAAAACTGTTTTTT. Its protein product is CASSQDLGAGEKLFF.

Only one count was recorded for this clone. V is TRBV6-1 and J is TRBJ2-5; possible D gene TRBD2, 5 bases. The V gene lost 1 base and the J gene lost 2 bases, with 8 bases spanning the gap. The CDR3 has 14 amino acids. The germline V gene encodes CDR1 MNHNS and CDR2 SASEGT. The CDR3 DNA reads as TGTGCCAGCAGTGAAGGCCCGGGGCAAGAGACCCAGTACTTC. This encodes CASSEGPGQETQYF.

The chain joins TRBV7-8 to TRBJ2-5; D gene unclear. The CDR3 sequence is 12 residues long. V shed 5 bases and J shed 5 bases, with 9 bases lying between them. Germline lookup yields CDR1 SGHVS and CDR2 FQNEAQ. CDR3 DNA sequence: TGTGCCAGCAGCCGGAGCAAGGAGACCCAGTACTTC. This translates into CASSRSKETQYF. Full variable domain (outside the CDR3, taken from reference TRBV7-8 and TRBJ2-5): GAGVSQSPRYKVAKRGQDVALRCDPISGHVSLFWYQQALGQGPEFLTYFQNEAQLDKSGLPSDRFFAERPEGSVSTLKIQRTQQEDSAVYLCASSRSKETQYFGPGTRLLVL.

This clone turned up a few times. The chain recombines TRBV5-4 with TRBJ2-2; 10 nucleotides match TRBD1. The V segment lost 5 bases and the J segment 7 bases; nucleotides outside the gene matches: 5. CDR3 length equals 14 residues. Germline V gene lookup returns CDR1 SGHNT and CDR2 YYREEE (reference sequence). The CDR3 here is CASRSGTGVGELFF. The CDR3 DNA follows: TGTGCCAGCAGATCAGGGACAGGGGTCGGGGAGCTGTTTTTT.

This clone was counted between two and nine times. The rearrangement joins TRBV7-9 to TRBJ2-7; 7 bases line up with TRBD2. J gave up 1 base and V 8 bases, and 8 bases lay outside the gene matches. CDR3 length equals 14 residues. CDR1 and CDR2 from the germline V gene are SEHNR and FQNEAQ (reference sequence). CDR3 loop: CASSGGEVSYEQYF. The CDR3 bases are TGTGCCAGCTCTGGGGGGGAGGTATCCTACGAGCAGTACTTC. Full variable domain (outside the CDR3, taken from reference TRBV7-9 and TRBJ2-7): DTGVSQNPRHKITKRGQNVTFRCDPISEHNRLYWYRQTLGQGPEFLTYFQNEAQLEKSRLLSDRFSAERPKGSFSTLEIQRTEQGDSAMYLCASSGGEVSYEQYFGPGTRLTVT.

V usage is TRBV25-1 and J usage is TRBJ2-2; a weak D match, TRBD2 (6 bases). This CDR3 is 11 amino acids long. Trimming shortened V by 3 bases and J by 12 bases, and 8 bases separated the two germline ends. In germline, CDR1 is MGHDK, CDR2 SYGVNS. The CDR3, as DNA: TGTGCCAGCAGTGACGGGGGAAAGCTGTTTTTT. Translating it yields CASSDGGKLFF.

This clone was observed a few times. The rearrangement joins TRBV3-1 (or the pseudogene TRBV3-2) to TRBJ2-4; 8 bases are a match to TRBD2. Trimming at V came to 4 bases and at J to 9 bases, leaving 14 bases not matched to a gene. CDR3 length: 16 amino acids. Germline CDR1 is LGHDT and CDR2 is YNNKEL (reference sequence). The CDR3 sequence: CASSRGRTGGASIQYF. Written as DNA, the CDR3 is TGTGCCAGCAGCCGGGGGAGGACCGGGGGGGCCAGCATTCAGTACTTC.

The chain carries TRBV18 and TRBJ1-6, with a weak D call TRBD1 (6 bases). V was clipped by 2 bases and J by 0 bases, with 11 bases between them. CDR1 and CDR2 from the germline V gene are KGHSH and LQKENI. This CDR3 comprises 17 residues. The CDR3 DNA sequence: TGTGCCAGCTCACCAGTTACAGGGAGCTCCTATAATTCACCCCTCCACTTT. This sequence encodes CASSPVTGSSYNSPLHF.

This clone has a single count. The chain joins TRBV11-2 to TRBJ1-5; D call uncertain. The V gene lost 5 bases and the J gene lost 2 bases, with 7 bases spanning the gap. The germline gives CDR1 SGHAT, CDR2 FQNNGV. The CDR3 runs 13 residues. The CDR3 DNA is TGTGCCAGCAGCGTGTATGGCAATCAGCCCCAGCATTTT. Translated, it gives CASSVYGNQPQHF.

Details on this clone: The junction differs from germline at one of its ends, possibly a read error. The chain couples TRBV7-7 to TRBJ2-3, with 11 bases lining up with TRBD1. Germline V gene lookup returns CDR1 SSHAT and CDR2 FNYEAQ (reference sequence). The CDR3 sequence is 15 residues long. The DNA of the CDR3 is TGTGCTAGCAGCCTAGGACAGGGGGCCACAGATACGCAGTATTTT. This translates into CASSLGQGATDTQYF.

This chain uses TRBV6-5 with TRBJ1-4, with 9 bases identical to TRBD1. This CDR3 is 16 amino acids long. V dropped 4 bases and J dropped 6; count of bases not matched to a gene: 9. The V gene's germline CDR1 is MNHEY and CDR2 SVGAGI. In DNA form, the CDR3 reads TGTGCCAGCAGTTTCACACCTACAGGGGGCTATGAAAAACTGTTTTTT. The encoded protein is CASSFTPTGGYEKLFF.

The genes are TRBV7-8 and TRBJ2-2, with TRBD2 matching over 8 bases. This CDR3 spans 18 amino acids. Unmatched junction bases numbered 12, after V lost 2 bases and J lost 4 bases. Germline-derived CDR1 and CDR2 are SGHVS and FQNEAQ. The CDR3 sequence: CASSLRGGAGGGTGELFF. In DNA, the CDR3 is TGTGCCAGCAGCTTAAGAGGCGGTGCGGGGGGTGGCACCGGGGAGCTGTTTTTT.

This clone has only a few counts. V and J are TRBV7-2 and TRBJ2-1, with 9 bases aligning to TRBD2. The CDR3 totals 15 residues. Germline V gives CDR1 SGHTA, CDR2 FQGNSA. V shed 6 bases and J 5 bases; nucleotides not matched to a gene: 8. The CDR3 nucleotides are TGTGCCAGCAGGACTAGCGGCGCCAGCCACAATGAGCAGTTCTTC. Amino acids: CASRTSGASHNEQFF.

The chain has TRBV19 and TRBJ2-7; the D gene is possibly TRBD1 (6 bases). Germline V lookup: CDR1 LNHDA, CDR2 SQIVND (reference sequence). V was trimmed by 3 bases and J by 5 bases, leaving 20 bases between them. The length of the CDR3 is 16 residues. The CDR3 coding sequence is TGTGCCAGTAGTATTGCCACAGGGTGGTTGGTCGACGAGCAGTACTTC. Amino acids: CASSIATGWLVDEQYF.

The J gene is TRBJ2-7, the V gene TRBV5-1; no clear D. The CDR3 spans 10 residues. Trimming took 6 bases from V and 9 from J, leaving 10 bases between them. Germline values: CDR1 SGHRS, CDR2 YFSETQ. CDR3 nucleotide sequence: TGCGCCAGCATGGTTAGCTGGCAGTACTTC. The encoded protein is CASMVSWQYF.

The rearrangement joins TRBV5-5 to TRBJ2-5; D may be TRBD2 (5 bases). The germline V and J ends were trimmed by 3 bases and 3 bases, with 12 bases remaining between them. The V gene's germline CDR1 is SGHKS and CDR2 YYEKEE (reference sequence). The CDR3 loop spans 14 amino acids. This chain's CDR3 is CASSSAAGKETQYF. The CDR3 DNA reads as TGTGCCAGCAGCTCCGCCGCGGGCAAAGAGACCCAGTACTTC.

Of note for this clone: The same CDR3 also results from other DNA sequences found in this sample. The chain employs TRBV3-1 (or the pseudogene TRBV3-2) and TRBJ1-1; possible D gene TRBD1, 5 bases. The V gene lost 6 bases and the J gene lost 6 bases, with 8 bases spanning the gap. The CDR3 length is 11 residues. CDR1 LGHDT and CDR2 YNNKEL come from the germline V gene (reference sequence). Here the CDR3 DNA reads TGTGCCAGCAGGGGGGGAGCTGAAGCTTTCTTT. Protein sequence: CASRGGAEAFF.

This chain links TRBV4-1 with TRBJ1-6, with D possibly TRBD1 on 6 matching bases. Trimming stripped 0 bases from V and 7 bases from J, with 13 bases between. Germline V lookup: CDR1 MGHRA, CDR2 YSYEKL. The CDR3 spans 16 residues. The CDR3 here is CASSQDGGAENSPLHF. CDR3 sequence (DNA): TGCGCCAGCAGCCAAGATGGGGGGGCAGAAAATTCACCCCTCCACTTT.

The chain combines TRBV11-2 with TRBJ2-2; no reliable D call. CDR1 and CDR2 from the germline V gene are SGHAT and FQNNGV. V shed 3 bases and J shed 6 bases, with 8 bases lying between them. This CDR3 region has 13 residues. CDR3 in amino acids: CASSFLTPGELFF. Written as DNA, the CDR3 is TGTGCCAGCAGCTTCCTAACCCCCGGGGAGCTGTTTTTT.